This TCR beta chain was captured in a study of cytomegalovirus exposure and HLA in healthy donors. Remarks on this clone: Its target is unknown. A junction end diverges from the germline sequence, so it may reflect a read error.

Germline CDR1 and CDR2: SEHNR and FQNEAQ (reference sequence). The CDR3 extends over 12 amino acids. Study-level findings and limits: According to the study, 150 to 200 TCR beta chains were cytomegalovirus-associated. With DRB1 most and HLA-C fewest, TCR association rates differed between HLA loci in a later analysis. More clonal expansion characterized HLA-associated TCR beta chains than equally common others in a later analysis.

PCR primers comprised 60 Vbeta and 13 Jbeta primers. This table comes from immunoSEQ multiplex PCR, and its TCRdb copy is limited to in-frame clones, with some not included. The table lists over 65,000 clones, 70% to 80% of them singletons, with approximately 14% in the top ten. The chain uses TRBV7-9 and TRBJ1-5; D not resolved. Sequencing was carried out using PBMCs. The source is a woman aged 35 to 49 in good health and CMV-seropositive. CDR3: CSSSFLNQPQHF. Here the CDR3 DNA reads TGTTCCAGCAGCTTCCTTAATCAGCCCCAGCATTTT.